This T cell receptor beta chain came from a study of blood T cell repertoires in COVID-19. Germline CDR1 reads MDHEN; CDR2 reads SYDVKM. The V end was cut by 2 bases, the J end by 9 bases, with 11 bases between. This CDR3 is 14 amino acids long. Under the authors' procedure: Estimation of nucleated cell counts relied on the amplification of reference gene primers. TCRdb's copy holds only in-frame clones and misses some; the assay was immunoSEQ multiplex PCR. The V and J calls and clone size were taken over from that table, and D and trimming were inferred from the DNA. Here the sample spans 250,000 to 300,000 clones, 86% being singletons.

J is TRBJ1-6 and V is TRBV28, with a weak D call TRBD1 (6 bases). The sample consisted of peripheral blood. This receptor was taken from a woman younger than 45 with active or convalescent COVID-19. The CDR3 DNA reads TGTGCCAGCAGTTTAATGGGGGCTGGTTCACCCCTCCACTTT. Encoded protein: CASSLMGAGSPLHF. The entire variable domain, with the rest obtained from reference TRBV28 and TRBJ1-6, is as follows: DVKVTQSSRYLVKRTGEKVFLECVQDMDHENMFWYRQDPGLGLRLIYFSYDVKMKEKGDIPEGYSVSREKKERFSLILESASTNQTSMYLCASSLMGAGSPLHFGNGTRLTVT.